The next 16 T cell receptor beta chains were all read from a single sample in a study of T cell responses to AZD1222 COVID-19 vaccine. Generated by immunoSEQ multiplex PCR, the TCRdb table keeps only in-frame clones and is missing some. There are 150,000 to 200,000 clones in the sample; around 92% occur only once, and about 0.9% lies in the top ten. The material was peripheral blood, obtained on day 0 of AZD1222 vaccination. These receptors came from an adult in good health.

The chain employs TRBV28 and TRBJ1-6; TRBD1 matches 9 bases. V lost 7 bases and J lost 7; bases outside the gene matches: 14. The CDR3 loop spans 17 amino acids. In germline, CDR1 is MDHEN, CDR2 SYDVKM. CDR3 in DNA: TGTGCCAGCACCCCTGCTTACGGGGACAGGGAGAATTCACCCCTCCACTTT. Protein: CASTPAYGDRENSPLHF.

The rearrangement uses TRBV7-9 and TRBJ2-2, with TRBD2 matching over 9 bases. Germline trimming cut 5 bases from V and 4 bases from J; bases unmatched to any gene: 5. Germline V gene lookup returns CDR1 SEHNR and CDR2 FQNEAQ (reference sequence). The CDR3 covers 15 residues. The CDR3 sequence: CASSRTSVGTGELFF. CDR3 DNA: TGTGCCAGCAGCAGGACTAGCGTTGGCACCGGGGAGCTGTTTTTT.

This clone came up a few times. The chain combines TRBV12-3 or TRBV12-4 with TRBJ1-5; D is perhaps TRBD1 (5 bases). The CDR3 has 13 residues. Trimming took 5 bases from V and 10 from J, leaving 15 bases between them. CDR3 in amino acids: CASSPRQLGPQHF. Written as DNA, the CDR3 is TGTGCCAGCAGTCCAAGACAGTTAGGCCCCCAGCATTTT.

The chain is built from TRBV5-1 and TRBJ2-1, with 7 bases that match TRBD2. CDR3 size: 14 residues. Germline trimming cut 2 bases from V and 10 bases from J; bases unmatched to any gene: 9. Germline values: CDR1 SGHRS, CDR2 YFSETQ. This chain's CDR3 is CASSFGTAGGEQFF. The CDR3 nucleotides are TGCGCCAGCAGCTTCGGGACTGCCGGGGGGGAGCAGTTCTTC.

The chain employs TRBV30 and TRBJ2-4; D not resolved. Between the trimmed V and J ends, which lost 0 bases and 7 bases, there was a span of 13 bases. Per the germline V gene, CDR1 is GTSNPN and CDR2 is SVGIG (reference sequence). There are 14 residues in the CDR3. The CDR3 loop reads CAWSVSEGVNIQYF. The CDR3 bases are TGTGCCTGGAGTGTATCGGAAGGAGTGAACATTCAGTACTTC.

The chain couples TRBV30 to TRBJ1-2; D possibly corresponds to TRBD1 (5 bases). The germline gives CDR1 GTSNPN, CDR2 SVGIG (reference sequence). The V end was cut by 3 bases, the J end by 4 bases, with 15 bases between. The CDR3 has 14 amino acids. The CDR3 nucleotides are TGTGCCTGGAGGGGGGGAGGAACGGCCTATGGCTACACCTTC. This gives the protein CAWRGGGTAYGYTF.

The rearrangement joins TRBV10-3 to TRBJ1-2; D is unresolved. V lost 0 bases, J lost 5 bases, and 10 bases lay in between. Germline V gene sequence: CDR1 ENHRY, CDR2 SYGVKD. This CDR3 is 14 amino acids long. CDR3 in amino acids: CAISESLETYGYTF. DNA for the CDR3: TGTGCCATCAGTGAGTCTCTGGAAACATATGGCTACACCTTC.

The genes are TRBV4-2 and TRBJ2-5; the D gene is possibly TRBD2 (6 bases). Germline V CDR1 and CDR2: LGHNA, YNFKEQ. V was trimmed by 4 bases and J by 0 bases, leaving 24 bases between them. The CDR3 length is 19 residues. In nucleotides, the CDR3 is TGTGCCAGCAGCCGATCTGGAGGGAAAACCTCCCTGTACCAAGAGACCCAGTACTTC. Translating gives CASSRSGGKTSLYQETQYF.

This chain connects TRBV28 to TRBJ1-4; D might be TRBD1 (6 bases). The germline V gene has CDR1 MDHEN and CDR2 SYDVKM. The germline V and J ends were trimmed by 6 bases and 8 bases, with 16 bases remaining between them. This CDR3 is built from 14 residues. The CDR3 DNA reads TGTGCCAGCAGCGGACAGCCCCTAAGCGAAAAACTGTTTTTT. This codes for CASSGQPLSEKLFF.

The chain recombines TRBV7-9 with TRBJ2-3; the D gene could be TRBD1 or TRBD2 (5 bases each). Germline V gene sequence: CDR1 SEHNR, CDR2 FQNEAQ (reference sequence). Trimming removed 5 bases at V and 6 bases at J, with 15 bases between. This CDR3 has 14 amino acids. The CDR3 spells CASSLGPTKDTQYF. CDR3 coding DNA: TGTGCCAGCAGCCTGGGACCGACTAAGGATACGCAGTATTTT.

The chain has TRBV23-1 and TRBJ2-3; no definite D call. TRBV23-1 qualifies as an ORF whose function is uncertain. CDR3 length equals 15 residues. With 0 bases removed from V and 1 base from J, the gap between germline ends came to 8 bases. The CDR3 sequence is CASSQSGRGTDTQYF. The CDR3 nucleotides are TGCGCCAGCAGTCAATCGGGCAGAGGCACAGATACGCAGTATTTT.

CDR3 coding DNA: TGTGCCAGCTTCTCGCCCGTCTTGGATGGCTACACCTTC. Protein product: CASFSPVLDGYTF. The rearrangement uses TRBV25-1 and TRBJ1-2; no reliable D call. With 8 bases removed from V and 6 bases from J, the gap between germline ends came to 16 bases. Germline CDR1 and CDR2: MGHDK and SYGVNS. This CDR3 spans 13 amino acids.

This sequence joins TRBV10-3 and TRBJ1-1, with TRBD1 as a possible D gene (5 bases). With 2 bases removed from V and 3 bases from J, the gap between germline ends came to 13 bases. Looked up from germline, CDR1 is ENHRY and CDR2 is SYGVKD. The CDR3 runs 15 residues. CDR3 sequence reads: CAISEKGRPDTEAFF. DNA for the CDR3: TGTGCCATCAGTGAGAAGGGACGGCCGGACACTGAAGCTTTCTTT.

The CDR3 loop is CASSFAIQGLAGRSSYNEQFF. The DNA for the CDR3 is TGTGCCAGCAGCTTTGCAATTCAGGGACTAGCGGGGCGGAGCTCCTACAATGAGCAGTTCTTC. The chain has TRBV7-8 and TRBJ2-1; 13 nucleotides align to TRBD2. Germline values: CDR1 SGHVS, CDR2 FQNEAQ. Trimming removed 3 bases from V and 0 bases from J; junction bases left unmatched: 14. This CDR3 contains 21 residues.

The chain has TRBV11-3 and TRBJ2-7; maybe TRBD2 (5 bases). V lost 5 bases to trimming and J lost 3 bases, with 23 bases between them. This CDR3 region has 17 residues. In germline, CDR1 is SGHNT, CDR2 YENEEA. The CDR3 DNA is TGTGCCAGCAGCACCGTCGGGGAAAGATTAACGGGCTACGAGCAGTACTTC. This translates into CASSTVGERLTGYEQYF.

The chain couples TRBV20-1 to TRBJ2-1; D not resolved. Trimming pared 3 bases from V and 9 bases from J, leaving 9 bases between. The CDR3 sequence is 11 residues long. Germline-derived CDR1 and CDR2 are DFQATT and SNEGSKA (reference sequence). In DNA, the CDR3 is TGCAGTGCTAGTGACTTCCTTGAGCAGTTCTTC. The encoded protein is CSASDFLEQFF.